This record concerns one T cell receptor beta chain sequence. This CDR3 contains 12 residues. Trimming at V came to 3 bases and at J to 8 bases, leaving 4 bases not matched to a gene. Germline V gives CDR1 DFQATT, CDR2 SNEGSKA (reference sequence). Source study methods: Amplification from reference gene primers served as the basis for estimated nucleated cell counts. Profiling relied on immunoSEQ multiplex PCR, and the TCRdb table lists in-frame clones only, not all of them. That table furnishes V, J and clone size, whereas the DNA furnished D and trimming. The sample records about 190,000 clones, roughly 80% being singletons. This sample is drawn from a study of blood T cell repertoires in COVID-19. The wider study: Sources were T cells, B-cell-depleted T cells, or PBMCs; the material itself was cDNA or gDNA.

Sequencing was carried out using peripheral blood. The chain combines TRBV20-1 with TRBJ2-1, with 7 bases lining up with TRBD2. The TCR sequence derives from a woman between 50 and 59 years old with acute or convalescent COVID-19. CDR3 bases: TGCAGTGCTAGTAGGACTAGATATGAGCAGTTCTTC. This encodes CSASRTRYEQFF.